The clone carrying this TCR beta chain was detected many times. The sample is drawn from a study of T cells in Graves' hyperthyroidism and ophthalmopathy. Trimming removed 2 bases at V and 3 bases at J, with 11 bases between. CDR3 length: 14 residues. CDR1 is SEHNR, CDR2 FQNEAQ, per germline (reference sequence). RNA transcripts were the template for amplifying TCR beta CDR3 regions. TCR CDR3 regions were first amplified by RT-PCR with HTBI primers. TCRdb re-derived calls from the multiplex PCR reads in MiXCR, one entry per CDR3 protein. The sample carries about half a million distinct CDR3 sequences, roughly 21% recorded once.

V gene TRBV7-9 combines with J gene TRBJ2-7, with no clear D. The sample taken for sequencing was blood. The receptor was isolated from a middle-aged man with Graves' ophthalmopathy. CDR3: CASSLLAENYEQYF. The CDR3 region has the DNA TGTGCCAGCAGCTTATTGGCGGAAAACTACGAGCAGTACTTC.